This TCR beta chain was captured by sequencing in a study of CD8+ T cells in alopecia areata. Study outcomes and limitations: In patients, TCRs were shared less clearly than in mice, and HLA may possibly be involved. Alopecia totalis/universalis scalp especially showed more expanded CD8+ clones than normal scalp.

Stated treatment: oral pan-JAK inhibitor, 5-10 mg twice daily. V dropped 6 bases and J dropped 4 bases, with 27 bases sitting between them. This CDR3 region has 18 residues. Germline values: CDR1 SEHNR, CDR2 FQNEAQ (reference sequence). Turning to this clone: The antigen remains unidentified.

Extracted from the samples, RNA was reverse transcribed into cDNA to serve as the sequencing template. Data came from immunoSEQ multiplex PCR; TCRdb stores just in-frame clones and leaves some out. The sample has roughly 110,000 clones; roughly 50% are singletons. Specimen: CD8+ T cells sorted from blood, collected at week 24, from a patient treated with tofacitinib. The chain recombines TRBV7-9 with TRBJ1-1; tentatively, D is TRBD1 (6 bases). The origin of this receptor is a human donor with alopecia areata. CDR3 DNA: TGTGCCAGCAGTCGCGCGGGGCGCGACAGGCGGGGGGTCACTGAAGCTTTCTTT. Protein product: CASSRAGRDRRGVTEAFF.